This T cell receptor beta chain was found in a study of blood T cell repertoires in COVID-19. Whole-study context: Researchers got acute and convalescent COVID-19 samples from the United States, Italy and Spain. From T cells, B-cell-depleted T cells, or PBMCs came the material, which was cDNA or gDNA.

The germline gives CDR1 SGHKS, CDR2 YYEKEE (reference sequence). Trimming stripped 0 bases from V and 7 bases from J, with 10 bases between. This CDR3 contains 13 residues. In the study's own analysis: Amplification of reference gene primers was used by the study to estimate nucleated cell counts. The repertoire was sequenced with immunoSEQ multiplex PCR; TCRdb's copy has only in-frame clones and lacks some. V and J calls and clone size follow that table, whereas D and trimming were derived from the DNA. This table holds 250,000 to 400,000 clones, roughly 90% found once. All enrollees were roughly 18 to 89 years old and from 25 or so US areas.

This clonotype was sampled from a man between 60 and 70 years old who had recovered from COVID-19. The V and J genes are TRBV5-5 and TRBJ1-2; D not certain. Sequencing was performed on PBMCs or T cells enriched from blood (not recorded which). The CDR3 DNA reads as TGTGCCAGCAGCTTGGAAACAAAAATTGGCTACACCTTC. Residues: CASSLETKIGYTF.